Reported below is one T cell receptor beta chain. The antigen is not known. One end of the junction is discordant with germline, which a read error may explain. These data belong to a study of tumor-infiltrating lymphocytes in glioblastoma multiforme. Regarding the study as a whole: Clone frequencies may be distorted by unequal TCR transcripts per cell. The T cells in this sample were not sorted into functional subsets.

The CDR3 loop spans 16 amino acids. Germline V CDR1 and CDR2: SGHRS, YFSETQ. Multiple V-beta primers and a C-beta primer amplified TCRB from RNA. Unique molecular identifiers were not described for the libraries. From the multiplex PCR reads, TCRdb called clonotypes with MiXCR, one entry per CDR3 protein. The table shows more than 10,000 distinct CDR3 sequences, with 71% occurring only once. This TCR derives from a male donor with glioblastoma. This chain uses TRBV5-1 with TRBJ1-4, with D perhaps TRBD1 (6 bases). Sequencing was done on a sample of brain tumor tissue. CDR3 region: CAGSLGANRVNEKLLF. Here the CDR3 DNA reads TGCGCCGGCAGCTTGGGGGCAAACAGGGTTAATGAAAAACTGCTTTTT.